These T cell receptor beta chains were read from a single sample in a study of OX40 agonist ivuxolimab in advanced cancers. Repertoires were generated with immunoSEQ multiplex PCR, while TCRdb's copy carries only in-frame clones and drops some. This table holds some 60,000 clones, 84% found once. Material: CD4+ or CD8+ T cells sorted from blood, obtained in a trial of the OX40 agonist ivuxolimab. These receptors were collected from an adult with an advanced solid tumor such as melanoma, head and neck, liver or kidney cancer. The CDR3 runs from the conserved cysteine through the conserved F or W. The order of the fields is V gene, D gene, J gene, clone size, CDR3 protein, CDR3 DNA. The D gene is left open where the match is weak. The listing skips clone size in some rows; elsewhere it reads once, few, many or a size class.

TRBV5-6,-,TRBJ2-2,once,CASSRSTWAGELFF,TGTGCCAGCAGCCGATCGACATGGGCCGGGGAGCTGTTTTTT
TRBV5-1,-,TRBJ2-1,-,CASSLVTGRDEQFF,TGCGCCAGCAGCTTGGTTACAGGGCGGGATGAGCAGTTCTTC
TRBV7-8,TRBD1,TRBJ1-1,once,CASSARDRVWNTEAFF,TGTGCCAGCAGCGCCCGGGACAGGGTTTGGAACACTGAAGCTTTCTTT
TRBV5-1,TRBD1,TRBJ2-7,-,CASSLDAGGTSYEQYF,TGCGCCAGCAGCTTGGATGCAGGGGGTACCTCCTACGAGCAGTACTTC
TRBV10-3,-,TRBJ2-2,-,CATHSGRSTGELFF,TGTGCCACCCATTCTGGGCGCAGTACCGGGGAGCTGTTTTTT
TRBV5-1,-,TRBJ2-5,once,CASSFSGSAETQYF,TGCGCCAGCAGCTTCTCGGGGTCGGCCGAGACCCAGTACTTC
TRBV5-1,TRBD1,TRBJ2-5,-,CASSFGTGGAPGETQYF,TGCGCCAGCAGCTTTGGCACAGGGGGCGCTCCGGGGGAGACCCAGTACTTC
TRBV7-2,TRBD2,TRBJ2-7,-,CASTLAGGDSYEQYF,TGTGCCAGCACCTTAGCCGGGGGGGACTCCTACGAGCAGTACTTC
TRBV7-6,-,TRBJ2-1,-,CASSVRHEQFF,TGTGCCAGCAGTGTAAGACATGAGCAGTTCTTC
TRBV6-6,TRBD1,TRBJ1-2,-,CASSAGTGVRYGYTF,TGTGCCAGCAGTGCCGGGACAGGGGTTCGATATGGCTACACCTTC
TRBV2,-,TRBJ2-3,-,CASSERFFRSYTQYF,TGTGCCAGCAGTGAAAGGTTTTTCCGTAGTTATACGCAGTATTTT
TRBV10-3,-,TRBJ1-6,few,CAISDFAGVYNSPLHF,TGTGCCATCAGTGATTTCGCGGGAGTCTATAATTCACCCCTCCACTTT
TRBV5-1,-,TRBJ2-5,-,CASNDGAQETQYF,TGCGCCAGCAATGACGGAGCCCAAGAGACCCAGTACTTC
TRBV18,-,TRBJ1-3,-,CASSPPGSSGNTIYF,TGTGCCAGCTCACCACCGGGAAGCTCTGGAAACACCATATATTTT
TRBV28,-,TRBJ1-5,-,CASSFGPGSNQPQHF,TGTGCCAGCAGTTTTGGTCCGGGAAGCAATCAGCCCCAGCATTTT
TRBV30,TRBD1,TRBJ1-4,-,CAWSKGASEKLFF,TGTGCCTGGAGTAAGGGGGCGAGTGAAAAACTGTTTTTT
TRBV5-4,-,TRBJ2-7,-,CASSLDQYEQYF,TGTGCCAGCAGCTTGGACCAGTACGAGCAGTACTTC
TRBV5-4,-,TRBJ1-2,-,CASSTEGNYGYTF,TGTGCCAGCAGCACCGAAGGCAACTATGGCTACACCTTC
TRBV30,-,TRBJ1-5,-,CAWSVGRNSNSNQPQHF,TGTGCCTGGAGTGTAGGGAGGAACAGCAATAGCAATCAGCCCCAGCATTTT
TRBV11-2,-,TRBJ2-2,-,CASSLSGTNTGELFF,TGTGCCAGCAGCTTATCCGGGACGAACACCGGGGAGCTGTTTTTT
TRBV5-1,-,TRBJ1-1,-,CASSDSLMSTEAFF,TGCGCCAGCTCGGACAGTTTAATGAGCACTGAAGCTTTCTTT
TRBV5-6,-,TRBJ1-1,-,CASSLARAGTEAFF,TGTGCCAGCAGCTTGGCCCGGGCGGGGACTGAAGCTTTCTTT
TRBV9,-,TRBJ1-5,few,CASSVRPWAQPQHF,TGTGCCAGCAGCGTACGTCCGTGGGCTCAGCCCCAGCATTTT
TRBV7-8,-,TRBJ2-1,-,CASSLWQGTSYNEQFF,TGTGCCAGCAGCTTGTGGCAGGGAACCTCCTACAATGAGCAGTTCTTC
TRBV4-1,-,TRBJ1-4,-,CASSLRGGINEKLFF,TGCGCCAGCAGCCTCCGGGGGGGTATTAATGAAAAACTGTTTTTT
TRBV19,-,TRBJ2-4,-,CASSTVQALAKNIQYF,TGTGCCAGTAGTACGGTTCAGGCTTTGGCCAAAAACATTCAGTACTTC
TRBV7-9,-,TRBJ2-2,-,CASSWTGEGTGELFF,TGTGCCAGCAGCTGGACGGGAGAGGGCACCGGGGAGCTGTTTTTT
TRBV27,-,TRBJ2-1,-,CASQPWQGFNEQFF,TGTGCCAGCCAGCCGTGGCAGGGGTTCAATGAGCAGTTCTTC
TRBV10-1,-,TRBJ2-5,-,CASSTSGMMAQYF,TGCGCCAGCAGTACTTCAGGGATGATGGCCCAGTACTTC
TRBV15,TRBD1,TRBJ1-4,-,CATSNRQGANEKLFF,TGTGCCACCAGCAACAGACAGGGGGCTAATGAAAAACTGTTTTTT
TRBV4-2,TRBD2,TRBJ2-3,-,CASSHPSGVTDTQYF,TGTGCCAGCAGCCACCCCAGCGGGGTCACAGATACGCAGTATTTT
TRBV30,TRBD1,TRBJ1-2,-,CAWKGPGQGDDYGYTF,TGTGCCTGGAAAGGGCCGGGACAGGGTGACGACTATGGCTACACCTTC
TRBV6-4,TRBD1,TRBJ1-2,-,CASSPGGPDYGYTF,TGTGCCAGCAGCCCAGGGGGACCGGACTATGGCTACACCTTC
TRBV18,-,TRBJ2-2,-,CASSPLSGYDGELFF,TGTGCCAGCTCACCACTCTCAGGGTATGACGGGGAGCTGTTTTTT
TRBV6-5,-,TRBJ2-7,-,CASKRQSSYEQYF,TGTGCCAGCAAACGACAGAGCTCCTACGAGCAGTACTTC
TRBV9,TRBD2,TRBJ2-3,-,CASSARLAGGSKDTQYF,TGTGCCAGCAGCGCTCGACTAGCGGGGGGGTCTAAAGATACGCAGTATTTT
TRBV27,-,TRBJ1-2,many,CASSFGPQGGGGYTF,TGTGCCAGCAGTTTCGGGCCGCAGGGCGGTGGCGGCTACACCTTC